This entry is about one T cell receptor beta chain. Its antigen is unidentified. The data derive from a study of cytomegalovirus exposure and HLA in healthy donors. Study conclusions and caveats: Clonal expansion was found to be greater in HLA-associated TCR beta chains than in equally common others in a later analysis.

Amplification used 60 Vbeta primers and 13 Jbeta primers. The data were produced by immunoSEQ multiplex PCR, yet TCRdb's version contains in-frame clones alone and is incomplete. The table shows some 200,000 clones, with 76% occurring only once. This receptor was identified in a man between 18 and 29 years old in good health and CMV-seronegative. The specimen was PBMCs.

CDR3 bases: TGTGCCAGTAGTATCACATCGAACACTGAAGCTTTCTTT. Translation gives CASSITSNTEAFF. This chain connects TRBV19 to TRBJ1-1; D is unresolved. The length of the CDR3 is 13 residues. Trimming stripped 3 bases from V and 1 base from J, with 6 bases between. CDR1 is LNHDA and CDR2 is SQIVND in the germline V gene (reference sequence).